The 24 T cell receptor beta chains below come from one sample, sequenced in a study of vaccination and CD4 T cells after COVID-19. No cognate antigen is known for these TCRs. Treatment indicated: 10-day PBMC culture with coronavirus spike peptide pools or control peptides (ViraFEST assay). The Oncomine TCR Beta short-read assay generated sequence data from the DNA of cultured CD4+ T cells. MiXCR, run by TCRdb on the PCR reads, gives a single entry per CDR3 protein. This sample has over 10,000 distinct CDR3 sequences, with roughly 41% found just once. The starting material was CD4+ T cells from blood, cultured in vitro, obtained after SARS-CoV-2 vaccination. These receptors came from a human donor who had recovered from COVID-19.

The CDR3 DNA sequence: TGTGCCAGCAGCTCGCTAGGGACTAGCGGTACGGAGACCCAGTACTTC. This sequence encodes CASSSLGTSGTETQYF. This sequence joins TRBV11-2 and TRBJ2-5; 11 bases align to TRBD2. This CDR3 spans 16 amino acids. V lost 4 bases and J lost 5; bases outside the gene matches: 9. CDR1 and CDR2 from the germline V gene are SGHAT and FQNNGV.

This clonotype was recorded a few times. The gene calls are TRBV27 and TRBJ2-7; 7 nucleotides match TRBD1. CDR3 length: 16 residues. V lost 5 bases and J lost 5; bases outside the gene matches: 15. The V gene's germline CDR1 is MNHEY and CDR2 SMNVEV (reference sequence). CDR3 amino acids: CASSLAQGTADNEQYF. CDR3 sequence (DNA): TGTGCCAGCAGTCTCGCTCAAGGGACAGCGGACAACGAGCAGTACTTC.

The chain recombines TRBV5-1 with TRBJ1-1, with a tentative D call TRBD1 (6 bases). CDR3 length: 14 amino acids. V shed 5 bases and J shed 0 bases, with 11 bases lying between them. Germline CDR1 SGHRS, CDR2 YFSETQ. As DNA, the CDR3 is TGCGCCAGCAGACAGGGTCTTATGAACACTGAAGCTTTCTTT. Amino acid sequence: CASRQGLMNTEAFF.

V usage is TRBV20-1 and J usage is TRBJ2-2, with TRBD2 matching over 8 bases. This CDR3 has 15 residues. V lost 2 bases and J lost 6; bases outside the gene matches: 8. The germline gives CDR1 DFQATT, CDR2 SNEGSKA (reference sequence). The CDR3 protein is CSARRGGNYPGELFF. In nucleotides, the CDR3 is TGCAGTGCTAGACGGGGGGGAAACTACCCCGGGGAGCTGTTTTTT.

This clonotype was counted only a few times. The rearrangement links TRBV7-8 to TRBJ1-2; D possibly corresponds to TRBD1 (6 bases). The CDR3 sequence is 14 residues long. Germline V gene lookup returns CDR1 SGHVS and CDR2 FQNEAQ. Trimming removed 3 bases from V and 3 bases from J, with 11 bases in between. CDR3 loop: CASSFDRRDYGYTF. CDR3 coding DNA: TGTGCCAGCAGCTTCGACAGGAGGGACTATGGCTACACCTTC.

CDR3 in DNA: TGTGCCAGCAGTGTAACGTGGCCCCAGCATTTT. Amino acid sequence: CASSVTWPQHF. V usage is TRBV25-1 and J usage is TRBJ1-5; D ambiguous. Trimming stripped 4 bases from V and 9 bases from J, with 7 bases between. The germline V gene has CDR1 MGHDK and CDR2 SYGVNS. The CDR3 is made up of 11 amino acids.

This clonotype was seen a single time. This chain joins TRBV7-9 and TRBJ1-2; D is perhaps TRBD1 (5 bases). The germline V and J ends were trimmed by 1 base and 4 bases, with 13 bases remaining between them. Germline lookup yields CDR1 SEHNR and CDR2 FQNEAQ (reference sequence). This CDR3 spans 15 amino acids. CDR3 sequence (DNA): TGTGCCAGCAGCTTAGAAGGCGGGGCCGGCTATGGCTACACCTTC. Protein: CASSLEGGAGYGYTF.

This clonotype was seen a handful of times. The chain joins TRBV19 to TRBJ1-2; D is unclear. V dropped 5 bases and J dropped 4 bases, with 11 bases sitting between them. The CDR3 covers 13 residues. Germline V lookup: CDR1 LNHDA, CDR2 SQIVND (reference sequence). The DNA of the CDR3 is TGTGCCAGTAGTTTTGGGTTCTCCTATGGCTACACCTTC. It encodes CASSFGFSYGYTF.

The rearrangement links TRBV6-1 to TRBJ2-2; D unclear. This CDR3 is built from 13 residues. Trimming left V 4 bases short and J 3 bases short, with 6 bases between. Germline CDR1 MNHNS, CDR2 SASEGT. The CDR3 loop is CASSGLHTGELFF. The CDR3 DNA reads TGTGCCAGCAGTGGCCTTCACACCGGGGAGCTGTTTTTT.

The chain recombines TRBV6-1 with TRBJ2-5; 12 nucleotides match TRBD2. Germline loops: CDR1 MNHNS, CDR2 SASEGT. The CDR3 has 16 amino acids. Germline trimming cut 6 bases from V and 4 bases from J; bases unmatched to any gene: 9. The CDR3 reads CASSRSSGRAGETQYF. The CDR3 coding sequence is TGTGCCAGCAGCCGCTCTAGCGGGAGGGCCGGAGAGACCCAGTACTTC.

J is TRBJ2-2 and V is TRBV20-1; the match to TRBD2 covers 8 bases. Germline assignment: CDR1 DFQATT and CDR2 SNEGSKA (reference sequence). V was clipped by 6 bases and J by 7 bases; unmatched bases: 10. CDR3 length: 14 residues. The DNA of the CDR3 is TGCAGTGCCAGGCGGGGGGCTCGGGTCGGGGAGCTGTTTTTT. Encoded protein: CSARRGARVGELFF.

This clonotype was seen only a few times. The J gene is TRBJ1-2, the V gene TRBV6-5, with no clear D. In germline, CDR1 is MNHEY, CDR2 SVGAGI. V shed 0 bases and J shed 7 bases, with 15 bases lying between them. This CDR3 region has 15 residues. The CDR3: CASSYSPGGYGGYTF. In DNA form, the CDR3 reads TGTGCCAGCAGTTACTCGCCCGGCGGGTACGGTGGCTACACCTTC.

This chain uses TRBV6-1 with TRBJ1-2; D possibly corresponds to TRBD1 (6 bases). Germline CDR1 and CDR2: MNHNS and SASEGT. The V gene lost 6 bases and the J gene lost 2 bases, with 10 bases spanning the gap. The CDR3 sequence is 13 residues long. In nucleotides, the CDR3 is TGTGCCAGCAGGGACAGCGCCAACTATGGCTACACCTTC. Its translation: CASRDSANYGYTF.

The chain combines TRBV20-1 with TRBJ2-3; 8 bases agree with TRBD2. J was trimmed by 0 bases and V by 5 bases; bases with no gene match: 13. Germline loops: CDR1 DFQATT, CDR2 SNEGSKA (reference sequence). The CDR3 runs 17 residues. The CDR3 region is CSALTQTSVISTDTQYF. As DNA, the CDR3 is TGCAGTGCTCTCACGCAGACTAGCGTAATAAGCACAGATACGCAGTATTTT.

This clonotype showed up just once. V and J are TRBV7-9 and TRBJ2-7; D is uncertain. Trimming took off 2 bases at V and 5 bases at J, with 13 bases between the two ends. CDR3 size: 14 residues. Germline V lookup: CDR1 SEHNR, CDR2 FQNEAQ (reference sequence). CDR3 in DNA: TGTGCCAGCAGCTTAACTACTCCGCCGAACGAGCAGTACTTC. Translated, it gives CASSLTTPPNEQYF. Using reference TRBV7-9 and TRBJ2-7 for the parts outside the CDR3, the full variable domain is DTGVSQNPRHKITKRGQNVTFRCDPISEHNRLYWYRQTLGQGPEFLTYFQNEAQLEKSRLLSDRFSAERPKGSFSTLEIQRTEQGDSAMYLCASSLTTPPNEQYFGPGTRLTVT.

The chain has TRBV7-9 and TRBJ2-4; D may be TRBD2 (6 bases). CDR3 length equals 14 residues. CDR1 and CDR2 (germline): SEHNR, FQNEAQ (reference sequence). V dropped 3 bases and J dropped 7 bases, with 13 bases sitting between them. CDR3 amino acids: CASSLGGVGNIQYF. In nucleotides, the CDR3 is TGTGCCAGCAGCTTGGGGGGTGTGGGGAACATTCAGTACTTC.

This clonotype was recorded a few times. The rearrangement joins TRBV6-2 or TRBV6-3 to TRBJ2-2, with D unresolved. V was trimmed by 7 bases and J by 3 bases, leaving 12 bases between them. CDR3 size: 14 residues. CDR1 and CDR2 from the germline V gene are MNHEY and SVGEGT. CDR3 DNA: TGTGCCAGCACCGGAGTCTCCGACACCGGGGAGCTGTTTTTT. This codes for CASTGVSDTGELFF.

The chain is built from TRBV6-2 or TRBV6-3 and TRBJ1-5, with TRBD1 matching 8 bases. The germline V gene has CDR1 MNHEY and CDR2 SVGEGT. The CDR3 is made up of 14 amino acids. J was trimmed by 4 bases and V by 4 bases; bases with no gene match: 3. This CDR3 is CASSLTGGNQPQHF. Here the CDR3 DNA reads TGTGCCAGCAGTTTAACAGGGGGTAATCAGCCCCAGCATTTT.

This sequence joins TRBV7-8 and TRBJ2-1; 8 bases are a match to TRBD2. Per germline, CDR1 SGHVS and CDR2 FQNEAQ. CDR3 size: 15 residues. Losses at the gene ends were 5 bases for V and 2 bases for J; bases not matched to a gene: 5. The CDR3 DNA sequence: TGTGCCAGCAGCCCCGGGGGGGGAACCTACAATGAGCAGTTCTTC. This sequence encodes CASSPGGGTYNEQFF.

The chain employs TRBV11-2 and TRBJ2-7, with D tentatively TRBD1 (6 bases). CDR3 length: 18 residues. Germline CDR1 reads SGHAT; CDR2 reads FQNNGV. V lost 5 bases, J lost 2 bases, and 25 bases lay in between. CDR3 sequence (DNA): TGTGCCAGCAGCCCTTGGCATGGTTTTGGCAGGGGTGCCTACGAGCAGTACTTC. It yields the protein CASSPWHGFGRGAYEQYF.

CDR3 sequence (DNA): TGTGCCAGCAGAAAGCGGGGGGGCCCAGAGACCCAGTACTTC. Its protein product is CASRKRGGPETQYF. This sequence joins TRBV6-2 or TRBV6-3 and TRBJ2-5; 10 bases map to TRBD2. The CDR3 length is 14 residues. Germline CDR1 and CDR2: MNHEY and SVGEGT. The ends lost 6 bases at V and 4 bases at J; junction bases unmatched: 5.

The rearrangement links TRBV5-4 to TRBJ1-1; no definite D call. Germline CDR1 and CDR2: SGHNT and YYREEE (reference sequence). The CDR3 is 13 amino acids. The V and J ends lost 3 bases and 2 bases respectively, with 8 bases between them. The DNA for the CDR3 is TGTGCCAGCAGCTCCCAAGTTAACACTGAAGCTTTCTTT. This translates into CASSSQVNTEAFF. The full variable domain, with the rest looked up from reference TRBV5-4 and TRBJ1-1, is ETGVTQSPTHLIKTRGQQVTLRCSSQSGHNTVSWYQQALGQGPQFIFQYYREEENGRGNFPPRFSGLQFPNYSSELNVNALELDDSALYLCASSSQVNTEAFFGQGTRLTVV.

The J gene is TRBJ2-7, the V gene TRBV7-9; D uncertain. The CDR3 is 12 residues long. V lost 4 bases to trimming and J lost 6 bases, with 10 bases between them. Germline V CDR1 and CDR2: SEHNR, FQNEAQ (reference sequence). CDR3 amino acids: CASSSSQAEQYF. The CDR3 DNA sequence: TGTGCCAGCAGCTCATCGCAGGCCGAGCAGTACTTC.

DNA of the CDR3: TGTGCCAGCAGTTACTCGGAGTGGGCAGATACGCAGTATTTT. It specifies CASSYSEWADTQYF. The rearrangement joins TRBV6-5 to TRBJ2-3; D not resolved. V was pared by 0 bases and J by 4 bases, with 8 bases between. The CDR3 loop spans 14 amino acids. Germline lookup yields CDR1 MNHEY and CDR2 SVGAGI.